The 17 T cell receptor beta chains below all came from one sample that was sequenced in a study of cytomegalovirus exposure and HLA in healthy donors. Primers for the PCR totalled 60 Vbeta and 13 Jbeta. Sequenced by immunoSEQ multiplex PCR; TCRdb stores in-frame clones only, minus some. Here the sample spans over 150,000 clones, more than 75% being singletons. The sample taken for sequencing was PBMCs. The receptors originated from a young man in good health and CMV-seropositive.

The CDR3 loop reads CASSPRQSNYGYTF. CDR3 nucleotides: TGTGCCAGCAGCCCGAGACAGAGCAACTATGGCTACACCTTC. The chain combines TRBV4-2 with TRBJ1-2; possibly TRBD1 for D (5 bases). Trimming pared 4 bases from V and 2 bases from J, leaving 11 bases between. Germline CDR1 reads LGHNA; CDR2 reads YNFKEQ. CDR3 length equals 14 residues.

The V call is TRBV5-6, the J call TRBJ2-1, with D unresolved. Germline CDR1 SGHDT, CDR2 YYEEEE. V was trimmed by 0 bases and J by 7 bases, leaving 8 bases between them. The CDR3 has 13 residues. CDR3 nucleotides: TGTGCCAGCAGCTTGGGCCTACCGAATGAGCAGTTCTTC. It codes for CASSLGLPNEQFF.

The CDR3 protein is CASSPGQGAPYEQYF. DNA for the CDR3: TGTGCCAGCAGCCCGGGACAGGGGGCCCCCTACGAGCAGTACTTC. The V and J genes are TRBV7-9 and TRBJ2-7; 12 positions agree with TRBD1. V lost 5 bases to trimming and J lost 2 bases; unmatched junction nucleotides: 4. The CDR3 spans 15 residues. Per the germline V gene, CDR1 is SEHNR and CDR2 is FQNEAQ (reference sequence).

The chain joins TRBV28 to TRBJ1-1, with 7 bases fitting TRBD1. After removal of 5 bases from V and 7 bases from J, the junction contained 10 bases not matched to a gene. This CDR3 region has 14 residues. The V gene's germline CDR1 is MDHEN and CDR2 SYDVKM. In DNA form, the CDR3 reads TGTGCCAGCAGTCCCCGGCGGGACAGCAATGAAGCTTTCTTT. Translating gives CASSPRRDSNEAFF.

V and J are TRBV9 and TRBJ2-3, with D possibly TRBD2 on 6 matching bases. V lost 0 bases to trimming and J lost 5 bases, with 13 bases between them. The CDR3 has 15 amino acids. From germline, CDR1 is SGDLS and CDR2 YYNGEE. CDR3 amino acids: CASSVATTRGDTQYF. CDR3 sequence (DNA): TGTGCCAGCAGCGTAGCTACGACTAGGGGAGATACGCAGTATTTT.

V and J are TRBV4-1 and TRBJ1-2; D is undetermined. The CDR3 totals 16 residues. Looked up from germline, CDR1 is MGHRA and CDR2 is YSYEKL. Trimming took 4 bases from V and 4 from J, leaving 19 bases between them. The CDR3 loop reads CASSPTETLAPYGYTF. The CDR3 coding sequence is TGCGCCAGCAGCCCGACGGAGACCTTGGCCCCCTATGGCTACACCTTC.

J is TRBJ2-7 and V is TRBV5-1; D gene ambiguous. CDR1 and CDR2 from the germline V gene are SGHRS and YFSETQ. The CDR3 loop spans 14 amino acids. The ends were cut back, 0 bases at V and 2 bases at J, with 9 bases in the middle. The CDR3 loop is CASSLGLQTYEQYF. The CDR3 DNA is TGCGCCAGCAGCTTGGGGTTACAAACCTACGAGCAGTACTTC.

The chain is built from TRBV27 and TRBJ2-7; 8 nucleotides agree with TRBD1. The germline V gene has CDR1 MNHEY and CDR2 SMNVEV (reference sequence). This CDR3 is built from 13 residues. V shed 6 bases, J shed 3 bases, and the junction held 4 bases outside the gene matches. CDR3 DNA: TGTGCCAGCAGCCGGACAGGGATCTACGAGCAGTACTTC. Translation gives CASSRTGIYEQYF.

V and J are TRBV4-2 and TRBJ1-6, with D perhaps TRBD1 (6 bases). Deletions cut 1 base from V and 7 bases from J, with 8 bases between. CDR1 and CDR2 from the germline V gene are LGHNA and YNFKEQ. There are 14 residues in the CDR3. The CDR3 region has the DNA TGTGCCAGCAGCCAAGTTGGACAGAATTCACCCCTCCACTTT. Protein: CASSQVGQNSPLHF.

The CDR3 bases are TGTGCCAGCAGGGGAGGGACCACACCTAACAATGAGCAGTTCTTC. This translates into CASRGGTTPNNEQFF. The V and J genes are TRBV7-2 and TRBJ2-1; 7 positions agree with TRBD2. Trimming removed 6 bases from V and 5 bases from J; junction bases left unmatched: 10. There are 15 residues in the CDR3. The V gene's germline CDR1 is SGHTA and CDR2 FQGNSA.

V is TRBV21-1 and J is TRBJ1-1; the DNA was not compared with TRBD1, the D call given in the table. TRBV21-1 is shown as a pseudogene. The CDR3 has 16 amino acids. In nucleotides, the CDR3 is TGTGCCAGCAGCAAAGCGATTGGGCCCTGGGACACTGAAGCTTTCTTT. Encoded protein: CASSKAIGPWDTEAFF.

This clone has a single count. The genes are TRBV9 and TRBJ2-1, with 9 bases lining up with TRBD1. V shed 1 base, J shed 6 bases, and the junction held 8 bases outside the gene matches. The CDR3 spans 16 residues. CDR1 is SGDLS, CDR2 YYNGEE, per germline. The CDR3, as DNA: TGTGCCAGCAGCGTAAGGGCCGGGACAGGGCCCAATGAGCAGTTCTTC. It yields the protein CASSVRAGTGPNEQFF.

Comments on this clone: One end of the junction varies from germline; a read error may be responsible. This chain links TRBV27 with TRBJ2-4; possible D gene TRBD1, 5 bases. This CDR3 contains 15 residues. Germline CDR1 reads MNHEY; CDR2 reads SMNVEV (reference sequence). CDR3: CASSLSTAAKNIQYF. Here the CDR3 DNA reads TGTGCCAGCAGTCTATCGACAGCCGCCAAAAACATTCAGTACTTC.

This rearrangement joins TRBV6-5 to TRBJ2-5, with TRBD1 as a possible D gene (6 bases). The J call may be wrong; the DNA end is better matched by TRBJ2-7. Germline CDR1 reads MNHEY; CDR2 reads SVGAGI. This CDR3 has 14 amino acids. CDR3 region: CASSYATGSYEQYF. CDR3 DNA sequence: TGTGCCAGCAGTTACGCTACAGGGTCCTACGAGCAGTACTTC.

The V and J genes are TRBV27 and TRBJ2-2; D not resolved. The CDR3 is 14 amino acids. V lost 0 bases to trimming and J lost 3 bases, with 5 bases between them. Germline V gene sequence: CDR1 MNHEY, CDR2 SMNVEV (reference sequence). The CDR3 sequence: CASSLSADTGELFF. The CDR3 nucleotides read TGTGCCAGCAGTTTATCGGCGGACACCGGGGAGCTGTTTTTT.

V gene TRBV9 combines with J gene TRBJ1-1; the match to TRBD1 covers 7 bases. The CDR3 contains 14 residues. Germline V gives CDR1 SGDLS, CDR2 YYNGEE. J was trimmed by 4 bases and V by 4 bases; bases with no gene match: 7. This chain's CDR3 is CASSLGGETTEAFF. The CDR3, as DNA: TGTGCCAGCAGCTTAGGGGGCGAGACCACTGAAGCTTTCTTT.

J is TRBJ2-7 and V is TRBV5-1; 8 nucleotides match TRBD2. From germline, CDR1 is SGHRS and CDR2 YFSETQ. With V trimmed by 0 bases and J by 6 bases, 8 bases remained unmatched. The CDR3 totals 15 residues. Here the CDR3 reads CASSLGLAPGLEQYF. The CDR3 nucleotides read TGCGCCAGCAGCTTGGGACTAGCGCCCGGACTCGAGCAGTACTTC.